These T cell receptor beta chains were read from a single sample in a study of T cells in Graves' hyperthyroidism and ophthalmopathy. TCRdb re-called the multiplex PCR reads through MiXCR, storing one row per CDR3 protein. Here the sample spans hundreds of thousands of distinct CDR3 sequences, over 15% being singletons. The sequenced sample was blood. These receptors came from a woman under 30 with Graves' hyperthyroidism. Both conserved end residues are part of each CDR3. Fields, in order: CDR3 DNA, CDR3 protein, D gene, clone size, V gene, J gene. D genes are given only for firm matches. Some rows mark clone size as missing; the rest say once, few, many or name a class of expanded clone.

CDR3nt: TGTGCCAGCAGACTAACAGGGAGGACAGATACGCAGTATTTT
CDR3aa: CASRLTGRTDTQYF
d_gene: .
abundance: many
v_gene: TRBV27
j_gene: TRBJ2-3

CDR3nt: TGTGCCAGCAGCCAAACTAAGCAGGCTTTCTTT
CDR3aa: CASSQTKQAFF
d_gene: .
abundance: many
v_gene: TRBV3-1
j_gene: TRBJ1-1

CDR3nt: TGTGCCAGCAGTTCCCCAAGGGGTGGAGGTGGTGAAGCTTTCTTT
CDR3aa: CASSSPRGGGGEAFF
d_gene: .
abundance: few
v_gene: TRBV27
j_gene: TRBJ1-1

CDR3nt: TGCGCCAGCAGCTTAGCCGGGACAGGCAGTGAAAAACTGTTTTTT
CDR3aa: CASSLAGTGSEKLFF
d_gene: TRBD1
abundance: many
v_gene: TRBV5-1
j_gene: TRBJ1-4

CDR3nt: TGTGCCAGCAGACTAGCGGGTACTGGTGAGCAGTACTTC
CDR3aa: CASRLAGTGEQYF
d_gene: TRBD2
abundance: many
v_gene: TRBV28
j_gene: TRBJ2-7

CDR3nt: TGTGCCAGCAGCTTGGGGGCGACCTTGAGGGAAGATACGCAGTATTTT
CDR3aa: CASSLGATLREDTQYF
d_gene: .
abundance: many
v_gene: TRBV5-6
j_gene: TRBJ2-3

CDR3nt: TGTGCCAGCAGCGTATCCCTAGGACTAGCGGCAGATACGCAGTATTTT
CDR3aa: CASSVSLGLAADTQYF
d_gene: TRBD2
abundance: few
v_gene: TRBV9
j_gene: TRBJ2-3

CDR3nt: TGTGCCAGCAGCGTGCGGGGAACCTTCTACAATCAGCCCCAGCATTTT
CDR3aa: CASSVRGTFYNQPQHF
d_gene: .
abundance: few
v_gene: TRBV9
j_gene: TRBJ1-5

CDR3nt: TGTGCCAGCAACCCATTTCCAGGGGAAGAGACCCAGTACTTC
CDR3aa: CASNPFPGEETQYF
d_gene: .
abundance: many
v_gene: TRBV6-1
j_gene: TRBJ2-5

CDR3nt: TGTGCCGGCAGCCCAACCGGACCGGTACAAGAAGCTTTCTTT
CDR3aa: CAGSPTGPVQEAFF
d_gene: .
abundance: .
v_gene: TRBV3-1
j_gene: TRBJ1-1

CDR3nt: TGTGCCAGCAGCTTAGGTGCCAGGGTGGACGAGCAGTACTTC
CDR3aa: CASSLGARVDEQYF
d_gene: .
abundance: .
v_gene: TRBV7-9
j_gene: TRBJ2-7

CDR3nt: TGCGCCAGAATGACTAGCGGGAGATCAGACGAGCAGTACTTC
CDR3aa: CARMTSGRSDEQYF
d_gene: TRBD2
abundance: many
v_gene: TRBV10-1
j_gene: TRBJ2-7

CDR3nt: TGTGCTAGTGGTGGGGGGCCCGGGGAGCTGTTTTTT
CDR3aa: CASGGGPGELFF
d_gene: .
abundance: few
v_gene: TRBV12-5
j_gene: TRBJ2-2

CDR3nt: TGTGCCAGCAGCTTGGAACAGCCTTATAATTCACCCCTCCACTTT
CDR3aa: CASSLEQPYNSPLHF
d_gene: .
abundance: .
v_gene: TRBV5-4
j_gene: TRBJ1-6

CDR3nt: TGCGCCAGCAGCTTAGGGCTGGGACAGGGCCCATCCTCCTACGAGCAGTACTTC
CDR3aa: CASSLGLGQGPSSYEQYF
d_gene: TRBD1
abundance: few
v_gene: TRBV5-1
j_gene: TRBJ2-7

CDR3nt: TGTGCCAGCAGTTGGGGAAAAAGCGGGGGGGCACGCGAGACCCAGTACTTC
CDR3aa: CASSWGKSGGARETQYF
d_gene: TRBD2
abundance: .
v_gene: TRBV12-3/TRBV12-4
j_gene: TRBJ2-5

CDR3nt: TGTGCCAGCAGCTTAGATTATGAGCAGTTCTTC
CDR3aa: CASSLDYEQFF
d_gene: .
abundance: .
v_gene: TRBV7-2
j_gene: TRBJ2-1

CDR3nt: TGCAGTGCTAGCGGGGGGGCTTATAATGAGCAGTTCTTC
CDR3aa: CSASGGAYNEQFF
d_gene: TRBD2
abundance: few
v_gene: TRBV20-1
j_gene: TRBJ2-1

CDR3nt: TGTGCCAGCAGTTTCAGTCAGGGGGCTGTTGGCTACACCTTC
CDR3aa: CASSFSQGAVGYTF
d_gene: TRBD1
abundance: .
v_gene: TRBV27
j_gene: TRBJ1-2

CDR3nt: TGTGCCAGCATCCCGGGGGGAATCTACAATGAGCAGTTCTTC
CDR3aa: CASIPGGIYNEQFF
d_gene: TRBD2
abundance: .
v_gene: TRBV6-1
j_gene: TRBJ2-1

CDR3nt: TGTGCCAGCAGCTTCCTCATCGACTGGGAAGGGGAGACCCAGTACTTC
CDR3aa: CASSFLIDWEGETQYF
d_gene: .
abundance: many
v_gene: TRBV7-8
j_gene: TRBJ2-5

CDR3nt: TGTGCCAGCAGTTTGAGAACTAGCGGAACCACAGATACGCAGTATTTT
CDR3aa: CASSLRTSGTTDTQYF
d_gene: TRBD2
abundance: few
v_gene: TRBV12-3/TRBV12-4
j_gene: TRBJ2-3

CDR3nt: TGTGCCAGTAGTCGAACTACAGGGTCCCACCAGCCCCAGCATTTT
CDR3aa: CASSRTTGSHQPQHF
d_gene: .
abundance: few
v_gene: TRBV19
j_gene: TRBJ1-5

CDR3nt: TGTGCCAGCAGTTGGCAGGGTAATACGCAGTATTTT
CDR3aa: CASSWQGNTQYF
d_gene: .
abundance: .
v_gene: TRBV6-1
j_gene: TRBJ2-3

CDR3nt: TGTGCCAGCAGCTTTGGACTAGCGGATGAGCAGTACTTC
CDR3aa: CASSFGLADEQYF
d_gene: TRBD2
abundance: many
v_gene: TRBV7-2
j_gene: TRBJ2-7

CDR3nt: TGCAGTGCTAGAGATACTCGAGGGAACTATGGCTACACCTTC
CDR3aa: CSARDTRGNYGYTF
d_gene: .
abundance: .
v_gene: TRBV20-1
j_gene: TRBJ1-2

CDR3nt: TGTGCCAGCAGTGAAGGCCAAAACACCGGGGAGCTGTTTTTT
CDR3aa: CASSEGQNTGELFF
d_gene: .
abundance: many
v_gene: TRBV2
j_gene: TRBJ2-2

CDR3nt: TGTGCCAGCAGCGTAGCCCCTAGCGACCTATACGAGCAGTACTTC
CDR3aa: CASSVAPSDLYEQYF
d_gene: .
abundance: .
v_gene: TRBV9
j_gene: TRBJ2-7

CDR3nt: TGCAGTGCTAGAGAGCCGGGACCTCTCCTAGACGAGCAGTACTTC
CDR3aa: CSAREPGPLLDEQYF
d_gene: .
abundance: .
v_gene: TRBV20-1
j_gene: TRBJ2-7

CDR3nt: TGCAGTGCCAGCAGGGGGACTAGCGGATCCTACAATGAGCAGTTCTTC
CDR3aa: CSASRGTSGSYNEQFF
d_gene: TRBD2
abundance: many
v_gene: TRBV20-1
j_gene: TRBJ2-1

CDR3nt: TGTGCCAGCAGCTCCACAGGGTATCGTGGCTACACCTTC
CDR3aa: CASSSTGYRGYTF
d_gene: .
abundance: few
v_gene: TRBV7-9
j_gene: TRBJ1-2

CDR3nt: TGTGCCAGCAGCCCGGACAGGGTCTATGGCTACACCTTC
CDR3aa: CASSPDRVYGYTF
d_gene: TRBD1
abundance: many
v_gene: TRBV11-2
j_gene: TRBJ1-2

CDR3nt: TGTGCCATCAGTGATTCGGTGGGGCAGAACTATGGCTACACCTTC
CDR3aa: CAISDSVGQNYGYTF
d_gene: .
abundance: many
v_gene: TRBV10-3
j_gene: TRBJ1-2

CDR3nt: TGTGCCATCAGTCCGTGGGGCGCGGGGACTGAAGCTTTCTTT
CDR3aa: CAISPWGAGTEAFF
d_gene: .
abundance: .
v_gene: TRBV10-3
j_gene: TRBJ1-1

CDR3nt: TGTGCCAGCAGTTTTGTTACGGGAGTAAGGGCAGATACGCAGTATTTT
CDR3aa: CASSFVTGVRADTQYF
d_gene: .
abundance: .
v_gene: TRBV12-3/TRBV12-4
j_gene: TRBJ2-3

CDR3nt: TGCGCCAGCAGTGAGTCCAGGACAGGGAACACCGGGGAGCTGTTTTTT
CDR3aa: CASSESRTGNTGELFF
d_gene: TRBD1
abundance: .
v_gene: TRBV10-1
j_gene: TRBJ2-2

CDR3nt: TGTGCCAGCAGATCCAACAGGGGGCGACGGAACACTGAAGCTTTCTTT
CDR3aa: CASRSNRGRRNTEAFF
d_gene: TRBD1
abundance: many
v_gene: TRBV6-2/TRBV6-3
j_gene: TRBJ1-1

CDR3nt: TGTGCCGGCAGCCCAACAAGAGGTGAAAAACTGTTTTTT
CDR3aa: CAGSPTRGEKLFF
d_gene: .
abundance: .
v_gene: TRBV3-1
j_gene: TRBJ1-4

CDR3nt: TGTGCCAGCAGCTTGACTAGCACAGATACGCAGTATTTT
CDR3aa: CASSLTSTDTQYF
d_gene: .
abundance: many
v_gene: TRBV27
j_gene: TRBJ2-3

CDR3nt: TGTGCCAGCAGCGCCTACTTGTACAATGAGCAGTTCTTC
CDR3aa: CASSAYLYNEQFF
d_gene: .
abundance: many
v_gene: TRBV5-6
j_gene: TRBJ2-1

CDR3nt: TGTGCCAGCAGCTTAGCATTCCCGGGACTCAGTGTCCAATATGGCTACACCTTC
CDR3aa: CASSLAFPGLSVQYGYTF
d_gene: .
abundance: many
v_gene: TRBV7-2
j_gene: TRBJ1-2

CDR3nt: TGTGCCAGCAGCTTATATGGGACAGTCTCCTACGAGCAGTACTTC
CDR3aa: CASSLYGTVSYEQYF
d_gene: TRBD1
abundance: few
v_gene: TRBV7-8
j_gene: TRBJ2-7

CDR3nt: TGTGCCAGCAGGACCAAGCAGTACTTC
CDR3aa: CASRTKQYF
d_gene: .
abundance: many
v_gene: TRBV7-8
j_gene: TRBJ2-7

CDR3nt: TGTGCCAGCAATATCAGGACGCCGTACGAGCAGTACTTC
CDR3aa: CASNIRTPYEQYF
d_gene: .
abundance: .
v_gene: TRBV2
j_gene: TRBJ2-7

CDR3nt: TGTGCCAGTACCCCCTCGGATGGGACAGAGAAGATTTTCAATGAGCAGTTCTTC
CDR3aa: CASTPSDGTEKIFNEQFF
d_gene: TRBD1
abundance: .
v_gene: TRBV19
j_gene: TRBJ2-1

CDR3nt: TGTGCCAGCAACAAACGGGAAGGAGAGACCCAGTACTTC
CDR3aa: CASNKREGETQYF
d_gene: .
abundance: many
v_gene: TRBV6-1
j_gene: TRBJ2-5

CDR3nt: TGTGCCAGTAGGAAACTAGCGATCTCCTACAATGAGCAGTTCTTC
CDR3aa: CASRKLAISYNEQFF
d_gene: TRBD2
abundance: few
v_gene: TRBV19
j_gene: TRBJ2-1

CDR3nt: TGTGCCACCAGGACAGGGTTGGGAGATACGCAGTATTTT
CDR3aa: CATRTGLGDTQYF
d_gene: TRBD1
abundance: many
v_gene: TRBV15
j_gene: TRBJ2-3

CDR3nt: TGTGCCAGCTCATCCGGGACAGGCTCCTACGAGCAGTACTTC
CDR3aa: CASSSGTGSYEQYF
d_gene: TRBD1
abundance: many
v_gene: TRBV5-6
j_gene: TRBJ2-7

CDR3nt: TGTGCCAGCAGTTCCCCAGCAGGAGGGAACACTGAAGCTTTCTTT
CDR3aa: CASSSPAGGNTEAFF
d_gene: .
abundance: many
v_gene: TRBV27
j_gene: TRBJ1-1

CDR3nt: TGTGCCAGCAGCCTTACTAGCGGGAGTATGGATGAGCAGTTCTTC
CDR3aa: CASSLTSGSMDEQFF
d_gene: TRBD2
abundance: many
v_gene: TRBV6-4
j_gene: TRBJ2-1

CDR3nt: TGTGCCAGCAGTTTTAACCCCACAGGTGCCACTGAAGCTTTCTTT
CDR3aa: CASSFNPTGATEAFF
d_gene: .
abundance: many
v_gene: TRBV12-3/TRBV12-4
j_gene: TRBJ1-1

CDR3nt: TGTGCCAGCAGTGACAGTAGCGGGGGAGGAGAGACCCAGTACTTC
CDR3aa: CASSDSSGGGETQYF
d_gene: TRBD2
abundance: .
v_gene: TRBV6-1
j_gene: TRBJ2-5

CDR3nt: TGTGCCAGCAGTTACGCAGACACTGAAGCTTTCTTT
CDR3aa: CASSYADTEAFF
d_gene: .
abundance: few
v_gene: TRBV6-2/TRBV6-3
j_gene: TRBJ1-1

CDR3nt: TGTGCCAGCAGTTTTCTTGGGAATTCACCCCTCCACTTT
CDR3aa: CASSFLGNSPLHF
d_gene: .
abundance: .
v_gene: TRBV12-3/TRBV12-4
j_gene: TRBJ1-6

CDR3nt: TGTGCCAGTAGTATTGGGCGCGTCACTGAAGCTTTCTTT
CDR3aa: CASSIGRVTEAFF
d_gene: .
abundance: many
v_gene: TRBV19
j_gene: TRBJ1-1

CDR3nt: TGTGCCAGTAGTATGGGGCAGAGGGCCTACGAGCAGTACTTC
CDR3aa: CASSMGQRAYEQYF
d_gene: .
abundance: few
v_gene: TRBV19
j_gene: TRBJ2-7

CDR3nt: TGTGCCATCAGTGAGTCGAAGTTCAGGGGAAGTAACTATGGCTACACCTTC
CDR3aa: CAISESKFRGSNYGYTF
d_gene: .
abundance: .
v_gene: TRBV10-3
j_gene: TRBJ1-2

CDR3nt: TGCAGTGCTAGAGGGGAGACAGGGACACTCTATGGCTACACCTTC
CDR3aa: CSARGETGTLYGYTF
d_gene: TRBD1
abundance: many
v_gene: TRBV20-1
j_gene: TRBJ1-2

CDR3nt: TGTGCCAGCAGCATAGGGGCGGTATCCTACGAGCAGTACTTC
CDR3aa: CASSIGAVSYEQYF
d_gene: .
abundance: many
v_gene: TRBV12-3/TRBV12-4
j_gene: TRBJ2-7